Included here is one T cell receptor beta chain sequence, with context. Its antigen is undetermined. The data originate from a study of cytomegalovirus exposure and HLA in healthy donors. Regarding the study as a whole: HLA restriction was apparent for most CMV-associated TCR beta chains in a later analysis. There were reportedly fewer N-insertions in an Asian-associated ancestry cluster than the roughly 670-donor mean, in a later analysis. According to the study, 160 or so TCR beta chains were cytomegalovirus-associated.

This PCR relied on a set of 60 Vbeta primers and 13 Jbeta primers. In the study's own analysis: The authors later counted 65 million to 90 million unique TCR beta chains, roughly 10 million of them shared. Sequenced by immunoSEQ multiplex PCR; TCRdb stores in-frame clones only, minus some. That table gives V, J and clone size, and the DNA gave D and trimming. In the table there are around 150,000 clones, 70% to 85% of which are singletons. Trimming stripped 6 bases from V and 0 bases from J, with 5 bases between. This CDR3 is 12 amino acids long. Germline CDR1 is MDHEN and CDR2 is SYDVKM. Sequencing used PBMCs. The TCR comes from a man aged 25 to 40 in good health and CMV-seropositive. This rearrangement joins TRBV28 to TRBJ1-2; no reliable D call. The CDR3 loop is CASSPSNYGYTF. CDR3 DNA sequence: TGTGCCAGCAGCCCGTCTAACTATGGCTACACCTTC.